Below, 6 T cell receptor beta chains from the same sample are listed, as sequenced in a study of technical replicates of blood from a handful of donors. Data came from immunoSEQ multiplex PCR; TCRdb stores just in-frame clones and leaves some out. The sample records more than 70,000 clones, around 90% being singletons. Material for sequencing was T cells isolated from PBMCs. These receptors were collected from a human donor in good health.

The V gene is TRBV6-6, the J gene TRBJ2-7; D possibly corresponds to TRBD2 (6 bases). This CDR3 region has 14 residues. Trimming cost V 6 bases and J 0 bases, with 12 bases left between them. CDR1 and CDR2 from the germline V gene are MNHNY and SVGAGI (reference sequence). For the CDR3, the DNA is TGTGCCAGCAGGGGGACTTCTAGCTCCTACGAGCAGTACTTC. Its translation is CASRGTSSSYEQYF.

The chain couples TRBV19 to TRBJ2-3; a weak D match, TRBD2 (7 bases). The CDR3 runs to 16 residues. The V gene's germline CDR1 is LNHDA and CDR2 SQIVND (reference sequence). Trimming removed 7 bases from V and 4 bases from J, with 21 bases in between. The CDR3: CASTPRGGGGPDTQYF. The CDR3, as DNA: TGTGCCAGTACTCCTCGGGGTGGCGGGGGCCCAGATACGCAGTATTTT.

The chain links TRBV10-1 to TRBJ2-3, with 7 bases matching TRBD2. Germline-derived CDR1 and CDR2 are WNHNN and SYGVQD (reference sequence). J lost 0 bases, V lost 3 bases, and 6 bases had no gene match. The CDR3 runs to 16 residues. DNA for the CDR3: TGCGCCAGCAGTGATCTGTCGCGGGGGAGCACAGATACGCAGTATTTT. It yields the protein CASSDLSRGSTDTQYF.

This clone was observed a handful of times. The CDR3 nucleotides read TGTGCCAGCAGCAAAGTCGGCGGAGCCACTGAAGCTTTCTTT. Amino acids: CASSKVGGATEAFF. V is TRBV21-1 and J is TRBJ1-1. TRBV21-1 is reported as a pseudogene. This CDR3 spans 14 amino acids.

The chain joins TRBV18 to TRBJ2-7; 13 nucleotides align to TRBD2. The CDR3 length is 16 residues. Unmatched junction bases numbered 3, after V lost 4 bases and J lost 0 bases. Germline values: CDR1 KGHSH, CDR2 LQKENI. Here the CDR3 DNA reads TGTGCCAGCTCACAATGGACTAGCGGGAGCTCCTACGAGCAGTACTTC. Translation: CASSQWTSGSSYEQYF.

This clone was seen a single time. The chain combines TRBV30 with TRBJ1-4; the D is unclear. The length of the CDR3 is 12 residues. V was cut by 0 bases and J by 6 bases, with 5 bases left in between. CDR1 GTSNPN and CDR2 SVGIG come from the germline V gene (reference sequence). The CDR3 region is CAWSVTDEKLFF. Written as DNA, the CDR3 is TGTGCCTGGAGTGTTACAGATGAAAAACTGTTTTTT.